This TCR beta chain was obtained from a study of T cells in Graves' hyperthyroidism and ophthalmopathy. The diagnoses drew upon clinical symptoms, serum thyroxine and TRAb, thyroid ultrasound and orbital computed tomography. The study's findings and limits: Most expanded thyroid clonotypes above 0.001 recurred in blood.

With respect to this clonotype: Its target is unknown.

CDR3 length: 15 amino acids. Trimming cost V 0 bases and J 9 bases; bases outside gene matches: 7. Amplification of TCR beta CDR3 regions was performed using RNA transcripts as template. First-round RT-PCR of the TCR CDR3 relied on the HTBI primer set. TCRdb fed the multiplex PCR reads into MiXCR, producing one record per CDR3 protein. The table includes some 720,000 distinct CDR3 sequences, 15% to 20% detected once. This clonotype originated in a man aged 18 to 30 with Graves' hyperthyroidism. The sequenced sample was blood. The gene calls are TRBV12-3 or TRBV12-4 and TRBJ2-3, with 9 bases identical to TRBD2. The CDR3 protein is CASSLAAGGSVTQYF. CDR3 DNA: TGTGCCAGCAGTTTAGCCGCGGGAGGGTCAGTAACGCAGTATTTT.